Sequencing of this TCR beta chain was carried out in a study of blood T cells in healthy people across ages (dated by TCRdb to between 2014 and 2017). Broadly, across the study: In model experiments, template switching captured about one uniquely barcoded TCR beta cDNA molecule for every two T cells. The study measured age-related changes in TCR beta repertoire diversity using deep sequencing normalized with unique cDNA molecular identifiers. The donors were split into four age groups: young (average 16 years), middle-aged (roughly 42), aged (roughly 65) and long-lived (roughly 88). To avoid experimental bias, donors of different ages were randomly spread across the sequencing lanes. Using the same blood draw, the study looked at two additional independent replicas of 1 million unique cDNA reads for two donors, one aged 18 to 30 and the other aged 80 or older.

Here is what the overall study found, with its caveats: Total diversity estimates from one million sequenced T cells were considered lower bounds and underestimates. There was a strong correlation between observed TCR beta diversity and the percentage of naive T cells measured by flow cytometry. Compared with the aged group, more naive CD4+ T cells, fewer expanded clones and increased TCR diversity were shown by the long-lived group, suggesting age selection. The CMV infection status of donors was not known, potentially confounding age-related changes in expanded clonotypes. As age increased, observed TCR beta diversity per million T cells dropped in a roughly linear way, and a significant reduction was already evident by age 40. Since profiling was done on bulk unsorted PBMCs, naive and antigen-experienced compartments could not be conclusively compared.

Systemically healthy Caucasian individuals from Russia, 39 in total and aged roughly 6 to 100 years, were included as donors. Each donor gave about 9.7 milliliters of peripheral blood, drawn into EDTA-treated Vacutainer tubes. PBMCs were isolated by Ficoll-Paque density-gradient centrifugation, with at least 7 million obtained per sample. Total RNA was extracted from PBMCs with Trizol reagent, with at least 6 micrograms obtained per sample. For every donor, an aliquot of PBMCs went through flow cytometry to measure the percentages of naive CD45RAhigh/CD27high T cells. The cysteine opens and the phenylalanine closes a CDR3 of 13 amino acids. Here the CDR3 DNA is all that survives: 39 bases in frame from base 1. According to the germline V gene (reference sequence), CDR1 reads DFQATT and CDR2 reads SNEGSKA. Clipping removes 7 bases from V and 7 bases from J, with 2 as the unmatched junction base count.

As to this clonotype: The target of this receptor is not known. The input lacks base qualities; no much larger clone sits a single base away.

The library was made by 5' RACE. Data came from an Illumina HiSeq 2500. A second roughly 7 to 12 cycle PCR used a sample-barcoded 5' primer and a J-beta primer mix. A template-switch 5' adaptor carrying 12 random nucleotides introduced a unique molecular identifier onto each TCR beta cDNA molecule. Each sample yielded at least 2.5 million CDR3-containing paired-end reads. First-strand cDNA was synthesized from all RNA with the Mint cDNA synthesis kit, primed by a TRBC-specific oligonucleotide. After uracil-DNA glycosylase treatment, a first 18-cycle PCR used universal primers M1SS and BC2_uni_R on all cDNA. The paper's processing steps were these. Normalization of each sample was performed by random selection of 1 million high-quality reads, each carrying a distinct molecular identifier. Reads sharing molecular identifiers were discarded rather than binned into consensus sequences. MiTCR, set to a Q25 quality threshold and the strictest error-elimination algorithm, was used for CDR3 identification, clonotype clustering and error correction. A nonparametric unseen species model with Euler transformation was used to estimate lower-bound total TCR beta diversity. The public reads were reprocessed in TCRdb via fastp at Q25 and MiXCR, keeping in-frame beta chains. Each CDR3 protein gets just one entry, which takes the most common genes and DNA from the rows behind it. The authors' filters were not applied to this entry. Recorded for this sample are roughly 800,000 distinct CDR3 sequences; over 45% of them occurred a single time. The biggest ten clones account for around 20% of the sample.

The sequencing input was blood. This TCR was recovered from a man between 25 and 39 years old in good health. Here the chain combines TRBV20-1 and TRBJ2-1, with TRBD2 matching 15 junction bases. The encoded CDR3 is CSGGTSGRNEQFF. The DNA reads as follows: TGCAGTGGGGGGACTAGCGGGAGGAATGAGCAGTTCTTC.